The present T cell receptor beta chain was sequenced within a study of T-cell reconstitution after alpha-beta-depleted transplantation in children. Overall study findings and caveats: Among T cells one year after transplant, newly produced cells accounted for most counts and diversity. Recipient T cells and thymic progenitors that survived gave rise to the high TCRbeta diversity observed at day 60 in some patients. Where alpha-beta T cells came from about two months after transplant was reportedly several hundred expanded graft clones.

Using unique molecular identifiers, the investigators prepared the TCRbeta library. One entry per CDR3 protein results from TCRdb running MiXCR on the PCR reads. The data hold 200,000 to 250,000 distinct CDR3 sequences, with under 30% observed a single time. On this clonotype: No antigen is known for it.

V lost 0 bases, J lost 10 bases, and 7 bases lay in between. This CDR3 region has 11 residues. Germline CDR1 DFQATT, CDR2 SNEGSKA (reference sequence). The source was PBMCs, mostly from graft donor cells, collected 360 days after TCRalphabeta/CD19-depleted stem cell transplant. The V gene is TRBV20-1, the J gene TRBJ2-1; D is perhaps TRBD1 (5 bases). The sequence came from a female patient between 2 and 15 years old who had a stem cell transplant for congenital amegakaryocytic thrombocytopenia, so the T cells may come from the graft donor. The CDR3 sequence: CSARDRGEQFF. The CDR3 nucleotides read TGCAGTGCTAGAGATAGGGGAGAGCAGTTCTTC.